This T cell receptor beta chain was observed in a study of T cell changes during pregnancy in multiple sclerosis. This clone was seen once. The CDR3 has 11 amino acids. The V gene's germline CDR1 is SGHTA and CDR2 FQGTGA. Trimming removed 2 bases at V and 7 bases at J, with 5 bases between. Clones were sequenced by immunoSEQ multiplex PCR, and TCRdb holds only the in-frame ones, with some missing. The table has roughly 56,000 clones, about 90% seen once; the top ten hold about 0.49%. The gene calls are TRBV7-3 and TRBJ1-1; the D is unclear. The sample in question was CD4+ T cells from peripheral blood mononuclear cells, obtained after pregnancy. This sequence originates from a female donor in good health, enrolled as a control in a pregnancy study. CDR3 residues: CASSLGGEAFF. The CDR3 DNA sequence: TGTGCCAGCAGCTTAGGAGGTGAAGCTTTCTTT.